The 18 T cell receptor beta chains below were found in one sample sequenced in a study of T cell responses to AZD1222 COVID-19 vaccine. Produced via immunoSEQ multiplex PCR; TCRdb's table is partial and in-frame only. The table records more than 150,000 clones, around 90% of them present only once. Sequences were derived from peripheral blood, sampled 28 days after the second AZD1222 dose. All receptors come from an adult who received the AZD1222 COVID-19 vaccine.

On this clone itself: Other DNA sequences in this specimen translate into the identical CDR3. V and J are TRBV12-3 or TRBV12-4 and TRBJ1-1; D remains ambiguous. V shed 5 bases and J shed 0 bases, with 7 bases lying between them. The CDR3 is made up of 13 amino acids. The DNA of the CDR3 is TGTGCCAGCAGTAGGACGGTGAACACTGAAGCTTTCTTT. This translates into CASSRTVNTEAFF.

The chain uses TRBV9 and TRBJ2-3; D is ambiguous. The CDR3 runs 12 residues. Germline-derived CDR1 and CDR2 are SGDLS and YYNGEE. The V and J ends lost 5 bases and 3 bases respectively, with 7 bases between them. The CDR3 bases are TGTGCCAGCAGTTTAGAAACAGATACGCAGTATTTT. Translated: CASSLETDTQYF.

The chain has TRBV12-3 or TRBV12-4 and TRBJ2-1; D is undetermined. V was pared by 1 base and J by 10 bases, with 8 bases between. This CDR3 has 12 amino acids. CDR3 residues: CASSLVVGEQFF. CDR3 DNA sequence: TGTGCCAGCAGTTTAGTTGTCGGCGAGCAGTTCTTC.

The count of this clone is one. This chain links TRBV30 with TRBJ2-3, with 12 bases that match TRBD2. This CDR3 is 18 amino acids long. Unmatched junction bases numbered 9, after V lost 0 bases and J lost 2 bases. Germline CDR1 and CDR2: GTSNPN and SVGIG (reference sequence). The CDR3 DNA reads TGTGCCTGGAGTGTACTAGCGGGGGGCCCGGTTGACACAGATACGCAGTATTTT. Amino acids: CAWSVLAGGPVDTDTQYF.

The rearrangement links TRBV5-8 to TRBJ2-6; D might be TRBD1 (6 bases). Trimming removed 2 bases from V and 0 bases from J, with 21 bases in between. The length of the CDR3 is 20 residues. Germline values: CDR1 SGHTS, CDR2 YDEGEE. The CDR3 sequence is CASSFKLSGQPFSGANVLTF. CDR3 sequence (DNA): TGTGCCAGCAGCTTCAAATTGTCCGGACAGCCTTTCTCTGGGGCCAACGTCCTGACTTTC.

V gene TRBV11-2 combines with J gene TRBJ1-1; D unclear. CDR3 length equals 14 residues. V lost 3 bases to trimming and J lost 2 bases, with 10 bases between them. Germline CDR1 is SGHAT and CDR2 is FQNNGV. CDR3 protein: CASSFSVANTEAFF. CDR3 DNA sequence: TGTGCCAGCAGCTTTTCTGTTGCCAACACTGAAGCTTTCTTT.

This clone was counted once. CDR3 bases: TGTGCCATCAGTTCAAATTCCTACGAGCAGTACTTC. The encoded protein is CAISSNSYEQYF. The V call is TRBV10-3, the J call TRBJ2-7; D uncertain. The germline CDR1 and CDR2 sequences are ENHRY and SYGVKD. Trimming cost V 5 bases and J 1 base, with 6 bases left between them. The CDR3 extends over 12 amino acids.

The J gene is TRBJ1-5, the V gene TRBV9; no definite D call. V lost 0 bases and J lost 4, with 11 bases in between. CDR1 and CDR2 from the germline V gene are SGDLS and YYNGEE. The CDR3 has 15 residues. CDR3 amino acids: CASSVDSYPNQPQHF. The DNA for the CDR3 is TGTGCCAGCAGCGTAGACAGTTATCCTAATCAGCCCCAGCATTTT.

V is TRBV19 and J is TRBJ2-7; D could derive from TRBD1 or TRBD2 (5 bases each). Between the trimmed V and J ends, which lost 5 bases and 9 bases, there was a span of 14 bases. The CDR3 extends over 12 amino acids. CDR1 is LNHDA and CDR2 is SQIVND in the germline V gene (reference sequence). Here the CDR3 DNA reads TGTGCCAGTAGTGGGACGGGATCACGGCAGTACTTC. As protein: CASSGTGSRQYF.

The chain links TRBV10-3 to TRBJ2-1; D is tentatively TRBD1 or TRBD2 (5 bases each). Trimming shortened V by 11 bases and J by 5 bases, and 16 bases separated the two germline ends. Looked up from germline, CDR1 is ENHRY and CDR2 is SYGVKD. This CDR3 spans 13 amino acids. This CDR3 is CAAYPGRDNEQFF. The CDR3 coding sequence is TGTGCCGCCTACCCAGGGAGAGACAATGAGCAGTTCTTC.

The chain carries TRBV6-5 and TRBJ1-2; TRBD1 matches at 7 bases. V lost 6 bases and J lost 2; bases outside the gene matches: 3. In germline, CDR1 is MNHEY, CDR2 SVGAGI. The CDR3 covers 13 residues. The CDR3 DNA reads as TGTGCCAGCAGGGCGACAGGGAACTATGGCTACACCTTC. Encoded protein: CASRATGNYGYTF.

Here the CDR3 reads CASSYGTRSYNEQFF. CDR3 DNA sequence: TGTGCCAGCAGCTACGGGACTAGGTCCTACAATGAGCAGTTCTTC. This chain links TRBV5-6 with TRBJ2-1; 8 bases match TRBD2. Germline lookup yields CDR1 SGHDT and CDR2 YYEEEE. The CDR3 runs 15 residues. The V gene end was trimmed by 3 bases and the J gene end by 1 base; junction bases not matched to a gene: 3.

The chain couples TRBV5-6 to TRBJ1-1; D might be TRBD1 (5 bases). This CDR3 comprises 17 residues. Trimming cost V 0 bases and J 4 bases, with 19 bases left between them. Germline loops: CDR1 SGHDT, CDR2 YYEEEE. Here the CDR3 DNA reads TGTGCCAGCAGCTTGGTGAGCCAGGGACTAGGGCGCACTGAAGCTTTCTTT. Translating gives CASSLVSQGLGRTEAFF.

The chain has TRBV6-5 and TRBJ2-7; maybe TRBD1 (7 bases). The CDR3 is 16 residues long. V was cut by 0 bases and J by 7 bases, with 19 bases left in between. Germline lookup yields CDR1 MNHEY and CDR2 SVGAGI. CDR3 in amino acids: CASSYSDPRGVWEQYF. CDR3 coding DNA: TGTGCCAGCAGTTACTCGGACCCCAGGGGGGTGTGGGAGCAGTACTTC.

V usage is TRBV27 and J usage is TRBJ1-5, with D uncertain. With 4 bases removed from V and 3 bases from J, the gap between germline ends came to 16 bases. The CDR3 sequence is 16 residues long. Per the germline V gene, CDR1 is MNHEY and CDR2 is SMNVEV (reference sequence). The chain's CDR3 is CASSSTKGGYNQPQHF. The CDR3 nucleotides are TGTGCCAGCAGTTCGACAAAGGGTGGGTACAATCAGCCCCAGCATTTT.

This chain uses TRBV5-1 with TRBJ1-1; 10 bases fit TRBD1. The germline gives CDR1 SGHRS, CDR2 YFSETQ. The J segment lost 0 bases and the V segment lost 0 bases, leaving 2 bases of the junction unmatched. The CDR3 has 16 amino acids. In DNA, the CDR3 is TGCGCCAGCAGCTTGGAGGGACAGGGGTTGAACACTGAAGCTTTCTTT. Protein product: CASSLEGQGLNTEAFF.

The chain carries TRBV7-8 and TRBJ2-7; 7 bases map to TRBD2. V was pared by 5 bases and J by 6 bases, with 10 bases of the junction left unmatched. CDR3 size: 14 residues. Germline-derived CDR1 and CDR2 are SGHVS and FQNEAQ. In DNA, the CDR3 is TGTGCCAGCAGCCCCAGCTGGGACTACCGCGAGCAGTACTTC. Translation gives CASSPSWDYREQYF.

The chain recombines TRBV6-5 with TRBJ2-3, with D perhaps assigned TRBD1 or TRBD2 (5 bases each). The CDR3 is 15 amino acids. V lost 4 bases, J lost 4 bases, and 15 bases lay in between. Looked up from germline, CDR1 is MNHEY and CDR2 is SVGAGI. The CDR3 sequence is CASSSPGSRADTQYF. The CDR3 DNA follows: TGTGCCAGCAGTTCCCCAGGGAGTCGGGCAGATACGCAGTATTTT.